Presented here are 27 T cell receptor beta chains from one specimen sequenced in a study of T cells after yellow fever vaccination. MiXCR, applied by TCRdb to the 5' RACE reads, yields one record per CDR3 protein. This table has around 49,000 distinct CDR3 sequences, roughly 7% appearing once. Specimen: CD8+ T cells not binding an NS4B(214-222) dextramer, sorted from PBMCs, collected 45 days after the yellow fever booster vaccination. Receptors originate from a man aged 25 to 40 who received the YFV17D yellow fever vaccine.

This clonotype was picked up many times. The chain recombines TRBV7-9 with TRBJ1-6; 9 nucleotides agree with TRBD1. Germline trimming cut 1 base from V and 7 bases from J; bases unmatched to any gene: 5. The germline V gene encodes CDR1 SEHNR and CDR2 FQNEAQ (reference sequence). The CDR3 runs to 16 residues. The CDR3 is CASSLEPGTGNSPLHF. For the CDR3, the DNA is TGTGCCAGCAGCTTAGAGCCTGGGACAGGGAATTCACCCCTCCACTTT. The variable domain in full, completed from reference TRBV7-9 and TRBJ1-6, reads DTGVSQNPRHKITKRGQNVTFRCDPISEHNRLYWYRQTLGQGPEFLTYFQNEAQLEKSRLLSDRFSAERPKGSFSTLEIQRTEQGDSAMYLCASSLEPGTGNSPLHFGNGTRLTVT.

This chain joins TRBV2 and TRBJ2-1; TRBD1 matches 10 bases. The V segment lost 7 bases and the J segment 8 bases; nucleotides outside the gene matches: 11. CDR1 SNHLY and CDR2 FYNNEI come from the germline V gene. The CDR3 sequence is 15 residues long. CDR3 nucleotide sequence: TGTGCCAGCAATGACCCGGGACAGGGGAACGATGAGCAGTTCTTC. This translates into CASNDPGQGNDEQFF.

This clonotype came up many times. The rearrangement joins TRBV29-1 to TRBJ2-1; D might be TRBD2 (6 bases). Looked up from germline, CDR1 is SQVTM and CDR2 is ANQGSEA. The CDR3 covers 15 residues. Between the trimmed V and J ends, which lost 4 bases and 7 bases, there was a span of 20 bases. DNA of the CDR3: TGCAGCGTTGGGGCGTCGGGACTCGGGGGAAATGAGCAGTTCTTC. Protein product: CSVGASGLGGNEQFF.

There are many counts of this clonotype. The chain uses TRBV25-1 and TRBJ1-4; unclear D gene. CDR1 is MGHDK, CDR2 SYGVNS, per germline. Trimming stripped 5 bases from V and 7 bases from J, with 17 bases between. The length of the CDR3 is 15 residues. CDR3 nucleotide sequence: TGTGCCAGCAGTCCTCCCCCGGGTTCCCGTGAAAAACTGTTTTTT. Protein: CASSPPPGSREKLFF.

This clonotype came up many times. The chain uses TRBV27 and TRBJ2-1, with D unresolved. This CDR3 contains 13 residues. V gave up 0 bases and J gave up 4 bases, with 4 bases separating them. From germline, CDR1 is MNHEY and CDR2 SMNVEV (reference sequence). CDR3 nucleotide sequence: TGTGCCAGCAGTTTATCGACTTACAATGAGCAGTTCTTC. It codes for CASSLSTYNEQFF.

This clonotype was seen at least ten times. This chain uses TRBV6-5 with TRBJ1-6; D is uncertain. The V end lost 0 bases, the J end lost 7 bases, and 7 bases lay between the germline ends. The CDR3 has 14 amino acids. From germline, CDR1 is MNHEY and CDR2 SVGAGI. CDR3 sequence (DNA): TGTGCCAGCAGTTACTCAGGAACCAATTCACCCCTCCACTTT. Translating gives CASSYSGTNSPLHF.

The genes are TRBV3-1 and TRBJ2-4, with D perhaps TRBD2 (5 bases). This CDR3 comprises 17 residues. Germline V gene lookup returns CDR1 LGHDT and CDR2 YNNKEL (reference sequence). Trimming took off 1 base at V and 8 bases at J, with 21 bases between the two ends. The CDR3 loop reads CASSQVPGRVEEYIQYF. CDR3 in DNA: TGTGCCAGCAGCCAAGTTCCGGGAAGGGTAGAGGAATACATTCAGTACTTC.

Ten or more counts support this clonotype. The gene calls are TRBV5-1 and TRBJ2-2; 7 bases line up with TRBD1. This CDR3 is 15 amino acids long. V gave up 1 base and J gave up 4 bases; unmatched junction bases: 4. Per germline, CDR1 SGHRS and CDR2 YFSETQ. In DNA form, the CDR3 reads TGCGCCAGCAGCTTGAGGGGGCCGGGCACCGGGGAGCTGTTTTTT. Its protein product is CASSLRGPGTGELFF.

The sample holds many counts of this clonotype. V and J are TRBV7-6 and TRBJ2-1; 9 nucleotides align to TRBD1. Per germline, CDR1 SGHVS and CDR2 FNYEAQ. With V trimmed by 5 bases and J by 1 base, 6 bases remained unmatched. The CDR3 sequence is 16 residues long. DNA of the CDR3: TGTGCCAGCAGCCGACAGACAGGGGGATCCTACAATGAGCAGTTCTTC. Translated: CASSRQTGGSYNEQFF.

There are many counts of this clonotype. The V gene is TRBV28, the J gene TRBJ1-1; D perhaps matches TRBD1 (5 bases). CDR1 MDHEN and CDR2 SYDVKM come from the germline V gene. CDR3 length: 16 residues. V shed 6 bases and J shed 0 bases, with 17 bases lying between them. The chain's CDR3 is CASRQGTGGLNTEAFF. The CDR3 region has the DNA TGTGCCAGCAGGCAGGGAACGGGTGGGCTGAACACTGAAGCTTTCTTT.

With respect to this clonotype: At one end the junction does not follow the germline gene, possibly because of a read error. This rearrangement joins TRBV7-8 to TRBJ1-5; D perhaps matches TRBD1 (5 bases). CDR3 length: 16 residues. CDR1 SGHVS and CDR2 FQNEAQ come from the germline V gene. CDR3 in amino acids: CASSLGGVDSKQPQHF. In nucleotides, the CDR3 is TGTGCCAGCAGCTTAGGAGGGGTCGATAGCAAGCAGCCCCAGCATTTT.

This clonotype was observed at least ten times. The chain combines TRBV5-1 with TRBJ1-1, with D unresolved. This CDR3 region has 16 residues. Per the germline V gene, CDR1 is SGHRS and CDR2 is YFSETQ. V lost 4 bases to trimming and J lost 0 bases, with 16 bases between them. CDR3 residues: CASSPGWEALNTEAFF. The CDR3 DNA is TGCGCCAGCAGCCCCGGTTGGGAAGCTTTGAACACTGAAGCTTTCTTT.

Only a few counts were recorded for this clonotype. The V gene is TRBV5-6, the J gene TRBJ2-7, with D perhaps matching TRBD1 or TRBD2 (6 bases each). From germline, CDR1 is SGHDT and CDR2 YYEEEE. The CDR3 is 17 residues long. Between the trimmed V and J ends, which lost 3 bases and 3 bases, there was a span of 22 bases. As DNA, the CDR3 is TGTGCCAGCAGCTGGGGGGCCGACAGGAGGGACGTCTACGAGCAGTACTTC. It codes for CASSWGADRRDVYEQYF.

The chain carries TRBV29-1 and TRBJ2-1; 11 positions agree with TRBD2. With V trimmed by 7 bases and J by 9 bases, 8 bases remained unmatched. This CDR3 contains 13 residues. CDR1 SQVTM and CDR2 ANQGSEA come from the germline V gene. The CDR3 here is CSGVLAGAGEQFF. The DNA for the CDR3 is TGCAGCGGTGTACTAGCGGGAGCCGGTGAGCAGTTCTTC.

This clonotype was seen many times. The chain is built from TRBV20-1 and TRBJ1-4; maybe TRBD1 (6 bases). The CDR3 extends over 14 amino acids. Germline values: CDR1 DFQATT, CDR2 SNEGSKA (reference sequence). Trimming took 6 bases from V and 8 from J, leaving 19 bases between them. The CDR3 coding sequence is TGCAGTGCCGAACAGGGAGAGATGGGGGAAAAACTGTTTTTT. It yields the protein CSAEQGEMGEKLFF.

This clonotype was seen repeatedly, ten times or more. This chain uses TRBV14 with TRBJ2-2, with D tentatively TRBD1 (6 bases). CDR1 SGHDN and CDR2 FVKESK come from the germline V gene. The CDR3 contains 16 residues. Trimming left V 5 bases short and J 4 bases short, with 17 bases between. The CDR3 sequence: CASSNPYREPTGELFF. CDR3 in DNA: TGTGCCAGCAGCAATCCCTACAGGGAGCCCACCGGGGAGCTGTTTTTT.

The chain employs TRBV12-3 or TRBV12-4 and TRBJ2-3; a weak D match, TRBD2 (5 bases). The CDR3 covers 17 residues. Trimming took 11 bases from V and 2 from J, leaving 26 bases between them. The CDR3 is CAFSFSPQRRTTDTQYF. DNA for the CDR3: TGTGCCTTCAGTTTCTCCCCCCAGCGGAGGACCACAGATACGCAGTATTTT.

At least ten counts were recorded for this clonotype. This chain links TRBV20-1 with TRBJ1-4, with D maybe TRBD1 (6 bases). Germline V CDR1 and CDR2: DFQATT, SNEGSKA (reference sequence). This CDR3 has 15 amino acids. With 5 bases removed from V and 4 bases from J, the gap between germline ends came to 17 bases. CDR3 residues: CSAGGETGNNEKLFF. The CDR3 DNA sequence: TGCAGTGCTGGGGGGGAGACAGGCAATAATGAAAAACTGTTTTTT.

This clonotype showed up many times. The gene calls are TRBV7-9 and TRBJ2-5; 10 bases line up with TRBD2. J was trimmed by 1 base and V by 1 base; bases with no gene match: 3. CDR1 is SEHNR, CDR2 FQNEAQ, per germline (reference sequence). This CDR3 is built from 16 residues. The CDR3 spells CASSLGTSGLQETQYF. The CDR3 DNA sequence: TGTGCCAGCAGCTTAGGGACTAGCGGACTCCAAGAGACCCAGTACTTC.

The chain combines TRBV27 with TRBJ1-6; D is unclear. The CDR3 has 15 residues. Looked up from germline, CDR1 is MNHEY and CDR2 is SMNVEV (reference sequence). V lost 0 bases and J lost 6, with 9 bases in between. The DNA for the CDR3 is TGTGCCAGCAGTTTATCCGGGCCCTCTAATTCACCCCTCCACTTT. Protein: CASSLSGPSNSPLHF.

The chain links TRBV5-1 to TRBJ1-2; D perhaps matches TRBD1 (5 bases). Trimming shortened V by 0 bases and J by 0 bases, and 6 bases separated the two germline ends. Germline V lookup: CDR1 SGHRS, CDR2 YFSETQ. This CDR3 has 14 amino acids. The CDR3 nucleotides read TGCGCCAGCAGCTTGGCCAGGGCTAACTATGGCTACACCTTC. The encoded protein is CASSLARANYGYTF.

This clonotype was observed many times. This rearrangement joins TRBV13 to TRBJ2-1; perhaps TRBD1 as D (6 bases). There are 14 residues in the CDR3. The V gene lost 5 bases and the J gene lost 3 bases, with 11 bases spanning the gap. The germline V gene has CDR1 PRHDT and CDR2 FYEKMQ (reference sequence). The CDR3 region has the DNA TGTGCCAGCAGCCCCCAGGGGAACTACAATGAGCAGTTCTTC. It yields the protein CASSPQGNYNEQFF.

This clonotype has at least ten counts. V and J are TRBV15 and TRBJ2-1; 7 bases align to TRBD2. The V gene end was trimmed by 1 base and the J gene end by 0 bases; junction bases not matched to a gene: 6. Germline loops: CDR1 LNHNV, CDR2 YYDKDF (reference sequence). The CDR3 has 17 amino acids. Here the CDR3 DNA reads TGTGCCACCAGCAGAGGGTCGGGGGGAAGCTCCTACAATGAGCAGTTCTTC. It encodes CATSRGSGGSSYNEQFF.

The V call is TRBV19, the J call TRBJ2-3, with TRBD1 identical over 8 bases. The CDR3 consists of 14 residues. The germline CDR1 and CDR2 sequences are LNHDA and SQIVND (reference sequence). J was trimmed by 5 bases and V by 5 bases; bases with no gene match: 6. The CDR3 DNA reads TGTGCCAGTAGTCACGAGGACAGGGAAGATACGCAGTATTTT. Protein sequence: CASSHEDREDTQYF. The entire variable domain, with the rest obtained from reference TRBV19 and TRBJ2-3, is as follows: DGGITQSPKYLFRKEGQNVTLSCEQNLNHDAMYWYRQDPGQGLRLIYYSQIVNDFQKGDIAEGYSVSREKKESFPLTVTSAQKNPTAFYLCASSHEDREDTQYFGPGTRLTVL.

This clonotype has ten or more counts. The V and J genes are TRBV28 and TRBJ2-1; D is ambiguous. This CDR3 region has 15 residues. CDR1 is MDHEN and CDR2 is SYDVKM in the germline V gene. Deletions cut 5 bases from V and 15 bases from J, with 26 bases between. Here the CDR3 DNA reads TGTGCCAGCAGTCTCCCGGGTCTTGTAGTGAATGAGTTGTTCTTC. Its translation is CASSLPGLVVNELFF.

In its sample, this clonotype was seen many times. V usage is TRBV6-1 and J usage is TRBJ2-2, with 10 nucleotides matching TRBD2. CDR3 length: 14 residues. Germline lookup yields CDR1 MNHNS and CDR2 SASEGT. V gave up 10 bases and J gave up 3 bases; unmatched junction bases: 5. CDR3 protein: CATLAGAYTGELFF. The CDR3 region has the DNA TGTGCCACCCTAGCGGGAGCTTACACCGGGGAGCTGTTTTTT.

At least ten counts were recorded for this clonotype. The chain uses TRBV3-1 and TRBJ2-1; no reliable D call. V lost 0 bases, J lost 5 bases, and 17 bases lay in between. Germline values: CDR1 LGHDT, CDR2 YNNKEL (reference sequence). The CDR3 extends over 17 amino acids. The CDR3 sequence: CASSQDVGHTNNNEQFF. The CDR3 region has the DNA TGTGCCAGCAGCCAAGATGTGGGTCACACTAACAACAATGAGCAGTTCTTC.